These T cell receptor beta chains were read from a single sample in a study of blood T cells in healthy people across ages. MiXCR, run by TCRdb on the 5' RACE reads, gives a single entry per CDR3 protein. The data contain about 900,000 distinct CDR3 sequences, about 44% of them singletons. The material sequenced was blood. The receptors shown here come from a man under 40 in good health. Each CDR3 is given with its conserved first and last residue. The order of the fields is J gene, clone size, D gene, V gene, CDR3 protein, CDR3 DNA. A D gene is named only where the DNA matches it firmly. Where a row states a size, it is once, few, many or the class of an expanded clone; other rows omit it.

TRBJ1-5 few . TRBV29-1 CSVEPPVSGDNQPQHF TGCAGCGTTGAACCCCCTGTATCAGGGGACAATCAGCCCCAGCATTTT
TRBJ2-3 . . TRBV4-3 CASSQDGTPTSTDTQYF TGCGCCAGCAGCCAAGATGGGACACCAACTAGCACAGATACGCAGTATTTT
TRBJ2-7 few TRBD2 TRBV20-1 CSASQPGLAASYEQYF TGCAGTGCTTCACAACCGGGACTAGCGGCTTCCTACGAGCAGTACTTC
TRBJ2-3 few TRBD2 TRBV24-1 CATSDYGLASGTDTQYF TGTGCCACCAGTGACTATGGACTAGCGAGTGGCACAGATACGCAGTATTTT
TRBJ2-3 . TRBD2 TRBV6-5 CASSKGLARPYF TGTGCCAGCAGTAAAGGACTAGCTCGCCCGTATTTT
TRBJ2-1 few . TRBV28 CASGPIHEQFF TGTGCCAGCGGTCCGATCCATGAGCAGTTCTTC
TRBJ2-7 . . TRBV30 CALRGITYEQYF TGTGCCTTGAGAGGAATTACCTACGAGCAGTACTTC
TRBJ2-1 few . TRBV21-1 CASRPIRRGRNEQFF TGTGCCAGCAGACCAATCCGACGTGGTCGCAATGAGCAGTTCTTC
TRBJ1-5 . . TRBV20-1 CSAALLGEGNQPQHF TGCAGTGCCGCCCTGCTGGGGGAGGGCAATCAGCCCCAGCATTTT
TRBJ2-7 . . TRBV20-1 CSAGPPREFYEQYF TGCAGTGCTGGCCCCCCCAGGGAGTTCTACGAGCAGTACTTC
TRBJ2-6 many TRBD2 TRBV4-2 CASSVLLAGNPSGANVLTF TGTGCCAGCAGCGTCCTACTAGCGGGTAATCCCTCTGGGGCCAACGTCCTGACTTTC
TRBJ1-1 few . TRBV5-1 CASSFSGGTEAFF TGCGCCAGCAGCTTTTCGGGGGGCACTGAAGCTTTCTTT
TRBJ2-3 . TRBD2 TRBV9 CVSSYSGASDTQYF TGTGTCAGCAGCTATAGCGGGGCATCAGATACGCAGTATTTT
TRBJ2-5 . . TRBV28 CASSLLGMSETQYF TGTGCCAGCAGTTTACTGGGGATGTCAGAGACCCAGTACTTC
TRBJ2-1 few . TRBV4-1 CASSPGLHPNEQFF TGCGCCAGCAGCCCGGGACTGCACCCCAATGAGCAGTTCTTC
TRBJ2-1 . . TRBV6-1 CASSEAGMASYNEQFF TGTGCCAGCAGTGAAGCAGGCATGGCCAGTTACAATGAGCAGTTCTTC
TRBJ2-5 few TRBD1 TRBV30 CAWSGTGQETQYF TGTGCCTGGAGTGGGACAGGACAAGAGACCCAGTACTTC
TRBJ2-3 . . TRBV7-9 CASSPVMTDTDTQYF TGTGCCAGCAGCCCCGTGATGACCGACACAGATACGCAGTATTTT
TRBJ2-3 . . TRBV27 CASSTSSADTQYF TGTGCCAGCAGTACGTCTAGCGCAGATACGCAGTATTTT
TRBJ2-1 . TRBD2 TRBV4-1 CASSSLGLGPYNEQFF TGCGCCAGCAGCTCATTAGGACTAGGCCCCTACAATGAGCAGTTCTTC
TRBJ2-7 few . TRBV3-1 CASSQDRAQYNEQYF TGTGCCAGCAGCCAAGACCGAGCCCAATACAATGAGCAGTACTTC
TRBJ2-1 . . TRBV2 CASSEEGTGGPYNEQFF TGTGCCAGCAGTGAAGAGGGCACGGGGGGCCCCTACAATGAGCAGTTCTTC
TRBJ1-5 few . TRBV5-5 CASSLAGGTGQKPQHF TGTGCCAGCAGCTTGGCCGGCGGGACCGGGCAGAAGCCCCAGCATTTT
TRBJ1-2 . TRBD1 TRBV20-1 CSASRVGLTGGSTGYTF TGCAGTGCTAGCCGCGTGGGGCTTACAGGGGGATCGACTGGCTACACCTTC
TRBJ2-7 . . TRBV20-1 CSAYRDGYSYEQYF TGCAGTGCTTACAGGGACGGTTACTCCTACGAGCAGTACTTC
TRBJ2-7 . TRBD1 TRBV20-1 CSARNAQGFPYEQYF TGCAGTGCTAGAAACGCACAGGGGTTCCCCTACGAGCAGTACTTC
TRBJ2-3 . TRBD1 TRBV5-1 CASTVTGEYTDTQYF TGCGCCAGCACCGTGACAGGGGAATACACAGATACGCAGTATTTT
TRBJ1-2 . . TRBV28 CASRFGQLVGYGYTF TGTGCCAGCAGATTCGGACAGCTAGTCGGGTATGGCTACACCTTC
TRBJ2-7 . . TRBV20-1 CSARASGDIYEQYF TGCAGTGCTAGAGCGTCAGGGGATATATACGAGCAGTACTTC
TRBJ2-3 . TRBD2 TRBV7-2 CASSRLAGVPSTDTQYF TGTGCCAGCAGCCGACTAGCGGGGGTCCCCAGCACAGATACGCAGTATTTT
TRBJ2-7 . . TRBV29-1 CSVAEGASYEQYF TGCAGCGTCGCTGAAGGGGCCTCCTACGAGCAGTACTTC
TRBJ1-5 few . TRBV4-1 CASSQDQGQPQHF TGCGCCAGCAGCCAAGATCAGGGTCAGCCCCAGCATTTT
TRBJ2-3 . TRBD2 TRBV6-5 CASSPSGGYTQYF TGTGCCAGCAGCCCCTCCGGGGGGTACACGCAGTATTTT
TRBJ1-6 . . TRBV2 CASSEQGPPNSPLHF TGTGCCAGCAGTGAACAGGGACCTCCTAATTCACCCCTCCACTTT
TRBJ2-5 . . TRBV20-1 CSARDWRGNQETQYF TGCAGTGCTAGAGATTGGAGGGGAAACCAAGAGACCCAGTACTTC
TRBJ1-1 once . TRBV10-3 CAISTAGAGVNEAFF TGTGCCATCAGCACCGCTGGGGCAGGGGTGAATGAAGCTTTCTTT
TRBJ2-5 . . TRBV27 CASSSPISETQYF TGTGCCAGCAGTTCCCCCATCTCTGAGACCCAGTACTTC
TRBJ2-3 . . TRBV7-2 CASSFSLEGTDTQYF TGTGCCAGCAGCTTTTCTTTGGAGGGCACAGATACGCAGTATTTT
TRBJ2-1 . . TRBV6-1 CASNWGYNEQFF TGTGCCAGCAATTGGGGTTACAATGAGCAGTTCTTT
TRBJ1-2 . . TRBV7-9 CASTPYGYGYTF TGTGCCAGCACCCCATACGGCTATGGCTACACCTTC
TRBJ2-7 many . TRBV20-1 CSAPPTGPHYEQYF TGCAGTGCTCCCCCGACAGGACCCCACTACGAGCAGTACTTC
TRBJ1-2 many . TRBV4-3 CASSQEAFGGANYGYTF TGCGCCAGCAGCCAAGAGGCCTTTGGGGGGGCTAACTATGGCTACACCTTC
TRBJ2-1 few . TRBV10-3 CAISVAQGNEQFF TGTGCCATCAGTGTGGCGCAGGGGAATGAGCAGTTCTTC
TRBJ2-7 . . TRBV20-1 CSARGHLSSYEQYF TGCAGTGCTAGGGGCCACTTGAGCTCCTACGAGCAGTACTTC
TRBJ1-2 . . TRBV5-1 CASSITGASGYTF TGCGCCAGCAGCATAACAGGAGCGAGTGGCTACACCTTC
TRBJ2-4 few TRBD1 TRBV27 CASRPDRATKNIQYF TGTGCCAGCAGGCCCGACAGGGCGACCAAAAACATTCAGTACTTC